One T cell receptor beta chain is described in this entry. Its antigen is unknown. These data belong to a study of T cells after yellow fever vaccination. Study findings and constraints: Reappearing after the booster were most of the clones from primary vaccination (about 96% CD4, 75% to 90% CD8).

The germline V gene encodes CDR1 MNHNY and CDR2 SVGAGI (reference sequence). With 0 bases clipped from V and 2 bases from J, the junction kept 11 bases outside the gene matches. The CDR3 extends over 19 amino acids. TCRdb analysed the 5' RACE reads with MiXCR anew, one entry per CDR3 protein. The data contain over 300,000 distinct CDR3 sequences, roughly 3.5% of them singletons. The sequences come from PBMCs, collected on the day of the yellow fever booster vaccination. The origin of this receptor is a man between 18 and 35 years old who received the YFV17D yellow fever vaccine. The chain recombines TRBV6-6 with TRBJ2-2; TRBD1 matches 8 bases. The CDR3 sequence is CASSYSQGALTRNTGELFF. In DNA, the CDR3 is TGTGCCAGCAGTTACTCGCAGGGGGCGCTAACAAGAAACACCGGGGAGCTGTTTTTT.